The sequence of this T cell receptor (beta chain) was determined in a study of blood T cell repertoires in COVID-19. CDR1 KGHSH and CDR2 LQKENI come from the germline V gene. V dropped 3 bases and J dropped 4 bases, with 12 bases sitting between them. The CDR3 is 14 amino acids. Authors' data handling: Scientists estimated how many nucleated cells there were by amplifying reference gene primers. Libraries were prepared by immunoSEQ multiplex PCR; TCRdb keeps only in-frame clonotypes and omits some of them. V and J calls and clone size are copied from that table; D and trimming were computed from the DNA. This table has around 130,000 clones, more than 70% appearing once.

The clonotype was recovered from a man aged 60 to 75 with acute or convalescent COVID-19. Sequencing was done on a sample of peripheral blood. This chain connects TRBV18 to TRBJ1-2, with D possibly being TRBD1 (6 bases). The CDR3 region has the DNA TGTGCCAGCTCACCTGAACAGGGAATCTATGGCTACACCTTC. It codes for CASSPEQGIYGYTF.